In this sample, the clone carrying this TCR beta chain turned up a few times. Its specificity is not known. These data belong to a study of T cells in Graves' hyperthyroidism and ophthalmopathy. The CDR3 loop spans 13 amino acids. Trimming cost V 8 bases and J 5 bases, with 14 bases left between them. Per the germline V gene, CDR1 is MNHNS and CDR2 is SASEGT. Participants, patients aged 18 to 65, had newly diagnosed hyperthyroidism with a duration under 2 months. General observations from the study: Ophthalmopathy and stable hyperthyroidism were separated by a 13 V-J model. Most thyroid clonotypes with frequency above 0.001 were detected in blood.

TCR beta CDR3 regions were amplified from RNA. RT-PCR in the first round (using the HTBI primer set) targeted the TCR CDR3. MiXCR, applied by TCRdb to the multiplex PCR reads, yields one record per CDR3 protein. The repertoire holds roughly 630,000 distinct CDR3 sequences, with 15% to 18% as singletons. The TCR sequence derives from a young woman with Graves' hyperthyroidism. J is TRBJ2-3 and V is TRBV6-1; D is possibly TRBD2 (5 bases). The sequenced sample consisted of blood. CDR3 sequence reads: CASSGRVEDTQYF. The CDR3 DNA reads TGTGCCAGCTCCGGGCGGGTTGAAGATACGCAGTATTTT.